This T cell receptor (beta chain) is drawn from a study of early T cells in non-severe SARS-CoV-2 infection. At least ten counts were recorded for this clonotype. In germline, CDR1 is MNHEY, CDR2 SMNVEV (reference sequence). With 3 bases removed from V and 4 bases from J, the gap between germline ends came to 9 bases. This CDR3 comprises 13 residues. TCRdb recomputed calls from the 5' RACE reads with MiXCR, one row per CDR3 protein. The table records just under 30,000 distinct CDR3 sequences, around 5.1% of them present only once. Source material: whole blood. V is TRBV27 and J is TRBJ1-1; D ambiguous. The receptor was derived from an adult who was a healthcare worker with PCR-confirmed SARS-CoV-2 infection or an uninfected control (not recorded which). The CDR3 coding sequence is TGTGCCAGCAGTTTGAGCATCCGCACTGAAGCTTTCTTT. It specifies CASSLSIRTEAFF.